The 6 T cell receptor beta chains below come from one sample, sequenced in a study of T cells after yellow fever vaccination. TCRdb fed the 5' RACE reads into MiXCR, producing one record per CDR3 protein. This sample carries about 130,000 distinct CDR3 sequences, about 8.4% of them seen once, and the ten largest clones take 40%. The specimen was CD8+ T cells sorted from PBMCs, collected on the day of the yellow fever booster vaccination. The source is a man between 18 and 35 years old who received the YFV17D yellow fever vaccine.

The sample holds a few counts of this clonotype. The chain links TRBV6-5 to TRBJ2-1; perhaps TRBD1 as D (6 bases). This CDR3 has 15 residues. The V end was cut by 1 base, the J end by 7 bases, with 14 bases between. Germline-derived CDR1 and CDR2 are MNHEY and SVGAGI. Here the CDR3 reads CASSYYGTPQNEQFF. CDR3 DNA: TGTGCCAGCAGTTACTACGGGACACCTCAAAATGAGCAGTTCTTC.

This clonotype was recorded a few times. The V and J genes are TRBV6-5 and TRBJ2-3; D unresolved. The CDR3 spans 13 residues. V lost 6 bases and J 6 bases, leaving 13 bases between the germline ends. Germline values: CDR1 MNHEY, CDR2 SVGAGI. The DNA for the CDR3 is TGTGCCAGCAGATGGTCTCCTGCGGATACGCAGTATTTT. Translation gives CASRWSPADTQYF.

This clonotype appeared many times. The CDR3 DNA reads as TGCGCCAGCAGCGTGAGCGGCAATGAGCAGTTCTTC. It encodes CASSVSGNEQFF. This chain uses TRBV5-1 with TRBJ2-1, with D perhaps TRBD2 (5 bases). The length of the CDR3 is 12 residues. V lost 4 bases to trimming and J lost 6 bases, with 8 bases between them. Looked up from germline, CDR1 is SGHRS and CDR2 is YFSETQ.

CDR3 DNA sequence: TGTGCCAGCAGCTTACTAGCGGGGGGGGTTGAGACGCAGTATTTT. Residues: CASSLLAGGVETQYF. V usage is TRBV7-2 and J usage is TRBJ2-3; 12 positions match TRBD2. Losses at the gene ends were 2 bases for V and 9 bases for J; bases not matched to a gene: 6. The CDR3 is 15 residues long. Germline values: CDR1 SGHTA, CDR2 FQGNSA.

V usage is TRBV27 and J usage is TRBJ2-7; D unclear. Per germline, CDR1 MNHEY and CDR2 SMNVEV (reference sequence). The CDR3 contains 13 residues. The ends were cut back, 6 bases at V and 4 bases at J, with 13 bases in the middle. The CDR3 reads CASSWAFGYEQYF. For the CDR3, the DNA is TGTGCCAGCAGCTGGGCTTTCGGATACGAGCAGTACTTC.

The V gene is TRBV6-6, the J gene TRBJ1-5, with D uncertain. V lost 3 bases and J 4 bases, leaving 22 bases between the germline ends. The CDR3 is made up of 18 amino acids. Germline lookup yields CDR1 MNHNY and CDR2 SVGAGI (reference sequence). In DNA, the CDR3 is TGTGCCAGCAGTTATTGGGCCCCGGACGACCAACGTAATCAGCCCCAGCATTTT. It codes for CASSYWAPDDQRNQPQHF.